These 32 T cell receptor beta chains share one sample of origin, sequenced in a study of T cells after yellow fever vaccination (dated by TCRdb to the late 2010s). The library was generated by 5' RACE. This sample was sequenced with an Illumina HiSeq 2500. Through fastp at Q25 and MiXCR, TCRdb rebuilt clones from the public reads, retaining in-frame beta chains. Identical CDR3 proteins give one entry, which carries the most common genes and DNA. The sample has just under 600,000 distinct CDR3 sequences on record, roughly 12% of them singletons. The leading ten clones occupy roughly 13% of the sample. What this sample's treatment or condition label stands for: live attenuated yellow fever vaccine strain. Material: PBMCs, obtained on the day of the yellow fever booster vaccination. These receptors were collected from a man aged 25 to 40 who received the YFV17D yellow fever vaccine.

This CDR3 reads CASSEFYFGNTIYF. CDR3 coding DNA: TGTGCCAGCAGTGAATTCTATTTTGGAAACACCATATATTTT. This rearrangement joins TRBV25-1 to TRBJ1-3; no clear D gene. This CDR3 has 14 residues. Per the germline V gene, CDR1 is MGHDK and CDR2 is SYGVNS. V shed 1 base and J shed 3 bases, with 7 bases lying between them. Supplemented by reference TRBV25-1 and TRBJ1-3, the full variable domain reads EADIYQTPRYLVIGTGKKITLECSQTMGHDKMYWYQQDPGMELHLIHYSYGVNSTEKGDLSSESTVSRIRTEHFPLTLESARPSHTSQYLCASSEFYFGNTIYFGEGSWLTVV.

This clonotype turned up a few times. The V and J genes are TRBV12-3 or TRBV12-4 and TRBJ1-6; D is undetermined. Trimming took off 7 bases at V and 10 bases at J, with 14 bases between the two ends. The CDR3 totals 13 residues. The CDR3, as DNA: TGTGCCAGCACCCTTGAGTTTCGCTCACCCCTCCACTTT. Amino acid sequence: CASTLEFRSPLHF.

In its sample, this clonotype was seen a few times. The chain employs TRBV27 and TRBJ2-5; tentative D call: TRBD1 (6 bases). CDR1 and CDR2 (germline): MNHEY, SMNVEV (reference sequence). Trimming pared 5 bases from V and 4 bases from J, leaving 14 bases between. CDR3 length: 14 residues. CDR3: CASSTYREIETQYF. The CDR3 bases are TGTGCCAGCAGTACCTACAGGGAAATAGAGACCCAGTACTTC.

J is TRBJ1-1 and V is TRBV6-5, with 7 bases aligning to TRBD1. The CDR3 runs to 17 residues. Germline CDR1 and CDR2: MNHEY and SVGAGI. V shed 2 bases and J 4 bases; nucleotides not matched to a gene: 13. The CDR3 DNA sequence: TGTGCCAGCAGTTACCGGAAGGGGGGCGCAGGGGGCACTGAAGCTTTCTTT. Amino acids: CASSYRKGGAGGTEAFF.

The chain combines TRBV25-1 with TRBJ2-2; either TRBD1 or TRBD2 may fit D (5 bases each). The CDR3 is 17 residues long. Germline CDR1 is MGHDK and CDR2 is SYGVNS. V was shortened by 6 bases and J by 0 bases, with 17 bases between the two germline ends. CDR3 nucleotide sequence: TGTGCCAGCAGGGGTTTCACCGGGACGACGAACACCGGGGAGCTGTTTTTT. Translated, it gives CASRGFTGTTNTGELFF.

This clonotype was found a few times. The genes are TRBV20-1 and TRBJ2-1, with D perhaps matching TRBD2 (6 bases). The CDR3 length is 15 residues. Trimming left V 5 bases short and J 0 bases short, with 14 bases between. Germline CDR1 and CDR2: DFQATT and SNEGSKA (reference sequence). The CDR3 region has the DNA TGCAGTGCTCAAGACGGGAGAGTCTCCTACAATGAGCAGTTCTTC. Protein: CSAQDGRVSYNEQFF.

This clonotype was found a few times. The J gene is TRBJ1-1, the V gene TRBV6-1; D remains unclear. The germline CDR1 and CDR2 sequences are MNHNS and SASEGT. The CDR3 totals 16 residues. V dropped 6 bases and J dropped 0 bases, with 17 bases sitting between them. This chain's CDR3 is CASSSYRGSLNTEAFF. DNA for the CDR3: TGTGCCAGCAGCTCCTATCGAGGGTCGCTGAACACTGAAGCTTTCTTT.

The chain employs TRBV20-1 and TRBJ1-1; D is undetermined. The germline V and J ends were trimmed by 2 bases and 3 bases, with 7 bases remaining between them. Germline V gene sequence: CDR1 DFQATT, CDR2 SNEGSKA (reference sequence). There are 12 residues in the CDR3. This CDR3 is CSARLSYTEAFF. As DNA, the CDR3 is TGCAGTGCTAGATTGAGCTACACTGAAGCTTTCTTT.

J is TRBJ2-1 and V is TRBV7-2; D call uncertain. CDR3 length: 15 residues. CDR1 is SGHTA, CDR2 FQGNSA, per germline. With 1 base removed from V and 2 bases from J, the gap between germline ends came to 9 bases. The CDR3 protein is CASSLEQITYNEQFF. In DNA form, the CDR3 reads TGTGCCAGCAGCTTAGAACAGATCACCTACAATGAGCAGTTCTTC.

The CDR3 DNA is TGCGCCAGCAGCTCCGGCGGAGGGGAAGAGACCCAGTACTTC. Translating gives CASSSGGGEETQYF. The gene calls are TRBV5-1 and TRBJ2-5; D is perhaps TRBD2 (6 bases). This CDR3 is built from 14 residues. The germline V and J ends were trimmed by 3 bases and 3 bases, with 12 bases remaining between them. Germline V CDR1 and CDR2: SGHRS, YFSETQ.

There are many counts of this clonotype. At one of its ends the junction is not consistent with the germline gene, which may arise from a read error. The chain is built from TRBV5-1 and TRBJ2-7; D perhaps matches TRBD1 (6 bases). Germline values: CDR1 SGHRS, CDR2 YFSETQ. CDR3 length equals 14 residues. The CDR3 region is CASSLAQGVYEQYF. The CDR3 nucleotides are TGTGCCAGCAGCTTAGCACAGGGAGTCTACGAGCAGTACTTC. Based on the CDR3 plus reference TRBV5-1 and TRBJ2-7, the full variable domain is KAGVTQTPRYLIKTRGQQVTLSCSPISGHRSVSWYQQTPGQGLQFLFEYFSETQRNKGNFPGRFSGRQFSNSRSEMNVSTLELGDSALYLCASSLAQGVYEQYFGPGTRLTVT.

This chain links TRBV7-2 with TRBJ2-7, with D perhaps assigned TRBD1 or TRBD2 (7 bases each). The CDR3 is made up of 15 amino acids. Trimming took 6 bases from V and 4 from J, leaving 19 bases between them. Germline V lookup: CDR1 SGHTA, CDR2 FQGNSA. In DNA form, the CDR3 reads TGTGCCAGCAGGGGCAGGGGGGGAAATCCTTACGAGCAGTACTTC. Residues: CASRGRGGNPYEQYF. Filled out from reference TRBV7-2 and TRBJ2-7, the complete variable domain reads GAGVSQSPSNKVTEKGKDVELRCDPISGHTALYWYRQSLGQGLEFLIYFQGNSAPDKSGLPSDRFSAERTGGSVSTLTIQRTQQEDSAVYLCASRGRGGNPYEQYFGPGTRLTVT.

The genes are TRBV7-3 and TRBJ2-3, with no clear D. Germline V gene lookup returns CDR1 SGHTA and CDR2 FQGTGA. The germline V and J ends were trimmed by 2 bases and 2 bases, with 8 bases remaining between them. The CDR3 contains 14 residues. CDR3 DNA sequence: TGTGCCAGCAGCTTAGCGGATGACACAGATACGCAGTATTTT. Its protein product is CASSLADDTDTQYF. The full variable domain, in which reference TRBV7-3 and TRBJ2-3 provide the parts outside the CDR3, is GAGVSQTPSNKVTEKGKYVELRCDPISGHTALYWYRQSLGQGPEFLIYFQGTGAADDSGLPNDRFFAVRPEGSVSTLKIQRTERGDSAVYLCASSLADDTDTQYFGPGTRLTVL.

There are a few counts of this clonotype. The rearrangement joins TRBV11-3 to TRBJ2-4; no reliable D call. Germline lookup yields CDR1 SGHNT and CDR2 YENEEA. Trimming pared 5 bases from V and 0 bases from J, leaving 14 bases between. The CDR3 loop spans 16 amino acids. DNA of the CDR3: TGTGCCAGCAGCGAAAGACCATTTTTAGCCAAAAACATTCAGTACTTC. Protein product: CASSERPFLAKNIQYF.

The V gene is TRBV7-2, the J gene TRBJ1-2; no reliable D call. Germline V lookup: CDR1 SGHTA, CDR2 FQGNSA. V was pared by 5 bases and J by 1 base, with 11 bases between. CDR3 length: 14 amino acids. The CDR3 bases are TGTGCCAGCAGCCAAGGGCCCTTTAACTATGGCTACACCTTC. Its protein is CASSQGPFNYGYTF.

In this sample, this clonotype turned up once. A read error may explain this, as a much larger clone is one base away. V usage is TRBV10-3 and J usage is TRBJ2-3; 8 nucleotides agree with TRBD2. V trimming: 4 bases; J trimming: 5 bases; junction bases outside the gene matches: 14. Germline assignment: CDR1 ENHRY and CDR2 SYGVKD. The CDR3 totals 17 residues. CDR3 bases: TGTGCCATCAGTGCCGAACCGGGACTAGGGCAGGTAGATACGCAGTATTTT. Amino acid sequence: CAISAEPGLGQVDTQYF.

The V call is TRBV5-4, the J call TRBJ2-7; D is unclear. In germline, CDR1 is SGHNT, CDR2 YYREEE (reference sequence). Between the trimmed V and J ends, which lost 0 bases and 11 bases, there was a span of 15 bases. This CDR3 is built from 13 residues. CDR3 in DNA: TGTGCCAGCAGCTTGGCCGACACGGGCGGCGAGTACTTC. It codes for CASSLADTGGEYF.

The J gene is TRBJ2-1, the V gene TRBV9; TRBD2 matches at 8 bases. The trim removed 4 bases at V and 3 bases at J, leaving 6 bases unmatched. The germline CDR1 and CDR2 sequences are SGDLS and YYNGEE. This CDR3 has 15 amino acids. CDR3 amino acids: CASSKAGASYNEQFF. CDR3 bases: TGTGCCAGCAGCAAAGCGGGAGCTAGCTACAATGAGCAGTTCTTC. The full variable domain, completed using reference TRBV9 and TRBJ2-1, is DSGVTQTPKHLITATGQRVTLRCSPRSGDLSVYWYQQSLDQGLQFLIQYYNGEERAKGNILERFSAQQFPDLHSELNLSSLELGDSALYFCASSKAGASYNEQFFGPGTRLTVL.

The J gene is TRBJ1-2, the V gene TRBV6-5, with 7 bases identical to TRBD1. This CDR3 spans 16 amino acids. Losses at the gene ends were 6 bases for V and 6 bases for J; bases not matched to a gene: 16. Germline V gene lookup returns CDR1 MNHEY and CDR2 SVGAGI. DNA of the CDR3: TGTGCCAGCAGGCGACGGGACACCAGGGGGATAAATGGCTACACCTTC. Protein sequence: CASRRRDTRGINGYTF.

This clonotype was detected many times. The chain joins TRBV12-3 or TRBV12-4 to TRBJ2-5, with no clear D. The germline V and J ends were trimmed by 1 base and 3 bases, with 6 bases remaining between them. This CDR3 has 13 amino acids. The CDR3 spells CASSLGVKETQYF. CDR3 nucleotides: TGTGCCAGCAGTTTAGGGGTTAAAGAGACCCAGTACTTC.

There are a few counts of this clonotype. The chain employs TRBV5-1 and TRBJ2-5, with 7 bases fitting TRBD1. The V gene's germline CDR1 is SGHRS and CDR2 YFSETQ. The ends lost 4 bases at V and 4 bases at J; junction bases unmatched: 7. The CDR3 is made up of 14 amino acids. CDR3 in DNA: TGCGCCAGCAGCCCCTTACAGGGGCCAGAGACCCAGTACTTC. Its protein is CASSPLQGPETQYF.

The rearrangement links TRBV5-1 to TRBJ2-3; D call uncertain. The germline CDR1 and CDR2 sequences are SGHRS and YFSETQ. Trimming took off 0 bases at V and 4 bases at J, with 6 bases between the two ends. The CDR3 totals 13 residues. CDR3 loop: CASSLDIADTQYF. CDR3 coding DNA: TGCGCCAGCAGCTTGGACATCGCAGATACGCAGTATTTT. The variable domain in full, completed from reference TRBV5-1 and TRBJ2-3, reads KAGVTQTPRYLIKTRGQQVTLSCSPISGHRSVSWYQQTPGQGLQFLFEYFSETQRNKGNFPGRFSGRQFSNSRSEMNVSTLELGDSALYLCASSLDIADTQYFGPGTRLTVL.

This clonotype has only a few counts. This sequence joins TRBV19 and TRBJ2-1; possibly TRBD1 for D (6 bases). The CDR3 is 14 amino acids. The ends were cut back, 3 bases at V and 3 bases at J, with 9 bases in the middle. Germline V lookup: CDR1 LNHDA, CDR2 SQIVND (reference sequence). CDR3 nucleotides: TGTGCCAGTAGTATTGGGGGCAACTACAATGAGCAGTTCTTC. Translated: CASSIGGNYNEQFF.

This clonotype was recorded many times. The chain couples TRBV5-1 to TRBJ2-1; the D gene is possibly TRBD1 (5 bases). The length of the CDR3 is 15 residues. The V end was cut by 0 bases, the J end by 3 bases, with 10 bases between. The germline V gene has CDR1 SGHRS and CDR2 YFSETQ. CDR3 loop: CASSLGQGLYNEQFF. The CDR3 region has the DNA TGCGCCAGCAGCTTGGGGCAGGGCCTCTACAATGAGCAGTTCTTC.

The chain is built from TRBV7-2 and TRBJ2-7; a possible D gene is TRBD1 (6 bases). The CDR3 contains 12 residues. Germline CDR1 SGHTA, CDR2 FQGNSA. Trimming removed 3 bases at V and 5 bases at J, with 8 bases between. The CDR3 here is CASSLGAHEQYF. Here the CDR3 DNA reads TGTGCCAGCAGCTTGGGGGCCCACGAGCAGTACTTC.

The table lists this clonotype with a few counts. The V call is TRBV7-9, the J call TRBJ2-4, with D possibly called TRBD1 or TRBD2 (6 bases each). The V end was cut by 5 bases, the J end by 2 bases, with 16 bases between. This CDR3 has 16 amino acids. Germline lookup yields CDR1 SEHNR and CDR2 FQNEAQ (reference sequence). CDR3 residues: CASSPEGERTKNIQYF. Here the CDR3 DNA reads TGTGCCAGCAGCCCGGAGGGGGAGAGGACCAAAAACATTCAGTACTTC.

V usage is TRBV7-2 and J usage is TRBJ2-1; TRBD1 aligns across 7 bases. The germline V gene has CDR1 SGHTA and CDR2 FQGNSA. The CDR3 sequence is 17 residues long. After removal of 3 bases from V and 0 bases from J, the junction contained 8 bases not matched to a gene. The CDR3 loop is CASSFSPTGSSYNEQFF. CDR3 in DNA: TGTGCCAGCAGCTTTTCTCCGACAGGGAGCTCCTACAATGAGCAGTTCTTC. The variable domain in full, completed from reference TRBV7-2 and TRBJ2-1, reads GAGVSQSPSNKVTEKGKDVELRCDPISGHTALYWYRQSLGQGLEFLIYFQGNSAPDKSGLPSDRFSAERTGGSVSTLTIQRTQQEDSAVYLCASSFSPTGSSYNEQFFGPGTRLTVL.

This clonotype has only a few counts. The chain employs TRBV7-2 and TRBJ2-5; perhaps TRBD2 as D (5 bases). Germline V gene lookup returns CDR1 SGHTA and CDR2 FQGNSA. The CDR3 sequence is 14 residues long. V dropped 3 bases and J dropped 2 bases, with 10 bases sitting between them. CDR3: CASSFFGLQETQYF. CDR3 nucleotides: TGTGCCAGCAGCTTCTTTGGACTGCAAGAGACCCAGTACTTC.

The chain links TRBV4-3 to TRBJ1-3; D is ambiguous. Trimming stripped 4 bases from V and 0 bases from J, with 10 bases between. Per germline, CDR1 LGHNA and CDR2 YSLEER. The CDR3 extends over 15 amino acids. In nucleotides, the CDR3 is TGCGCCAGCAGCCCTCAGGTTGGCTCTGGAAACACCATATATTTT. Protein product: CASSPQVGSGNTIYF.

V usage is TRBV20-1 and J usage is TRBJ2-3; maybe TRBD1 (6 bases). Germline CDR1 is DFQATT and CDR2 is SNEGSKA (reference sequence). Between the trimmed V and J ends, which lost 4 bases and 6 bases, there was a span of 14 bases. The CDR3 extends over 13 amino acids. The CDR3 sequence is CSATRTVGDTQYF. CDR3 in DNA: TGCAGTGCTACCCGGACAGTCGGTGATACGCAGTATTTT.

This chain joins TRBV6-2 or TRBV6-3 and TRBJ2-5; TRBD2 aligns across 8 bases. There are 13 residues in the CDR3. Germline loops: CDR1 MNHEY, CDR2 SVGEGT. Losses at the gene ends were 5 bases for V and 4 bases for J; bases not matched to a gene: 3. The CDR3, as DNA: TGTGCCAGCAGTCGTAGCGGGATAGAGACCCAGTACTTC. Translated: CASSRSGIETQYF.

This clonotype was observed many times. The CDR3 DNA sequence: TGTGCCAGCAGCTGGGGCGGCGGCGATGAGCAGTTCTTC. Amino acids: CASSWGGGDEQFF. This chain links TRBV12-3 or TRBV12-4 with TRBJ2-1; D is perhaps TRBD1 (5 bases). V dropped 6 bases and J dropped 8 bases, with 14 bases sitting between them. The CDR3 length is 13 residues.